The 4 T cell receptor beta chains in this list originate from one sample, sequenced in a study of T cell changes during pregnancy in multiple sclerosis. Sequenced by immunoSEQ multiplex PCR; TCRdb stores in-frame clones only, minus some. There are about 110,000 clones in the sample; 85% to 95% occur only once, and 0.78% lies in the top ten. The sequencing used peripheral blood, collected in the third trimester of pregnancy. The receptors come from a female donor in good health, enrolled as a control in a pregnancy study.

The DNA of the CDR3 is TGTGCCAGCAGTTCACGGGACAGGGGTTTCGGCTACACCTTC. It codes for CASSSRDRGFGYTF. The chain has TRBV27 and TRBJ1-2; 10 bases line up with TRBD1. Germline CDR1 is MNHEY and CDR2 is SMNVEV (reference sequence). The trim removed 4 bases at V and 8 bases at J, leaving 7 bases unmatched. The CDR3 runs to 14 residues.

The chain couples TRBV7-3 to TRBJ2-7; TRBD1 might be the D (5 bases). V lost 1 base to trimming and J lost 0 bases, with 13 bases between them. Germline V gene sequence: CDR1 SGHTA, CDR2 FQGTGA. The CDR3 has 16 amino acids. CDR3 sequence (DNA): TGTGCCAGCAGCTTAAATGGACATAGGGGCTCCTACGAGCAGTACTTC. This codes for CASSLNGHRGSYEQYF.

The V gene is TRBV6-4, the J gene TRBJ2-1; possibly TRBD1 for D (5 bases). Per germline, CDR1 MRHNA and CDR2 SNTAGT. Trimming stripped 0 bases from V and 5 bases from J, with 5 bases between. The CDR3 consists of 13 residues. CDR3 nucleotides: TGTGCCAGCAGTGACTCGGACAACAATGAGCAGTTCTTC. Protein product: CASSDSDNNEQFF.

The chain uses TRBV18 and TRBJ1-1, with D possibly TRBD1 on 5 matching bases. Germline V gives CDR1 KGHSH, CDR2 LQKENI. The CDR3 has 15 amino acids. Trimming shortened V by 5 bases and J by 8 bases, and 21 bases separated the two germline ends. As DNA, the CDR3 is TGTGCCAGCTCATCCCCGGACATGGTAGTTGACGAAGCTTTCTTT. It specifies CASSSPDMVVDEAFF. Full variable domain (missing parts from reference TRBV18 and TRBJ1-1): NAGVMQNPRHLVRRRGQEARLRCSPMKGHSHVYWYRQLPEEGLKFMVYLQKENIIDESGMPKERFSAEFPKEGPSILRIQQVVRGDSAAYFCASSSPDMVVDEAFFGQGTRLTVV.